Described below is a single TCR beta chain sequence and its context. Methods used by the authors: Reference gene primer amplification yielded estimated nucleated cell counts. Sequenced by immunoSEQ multiplex PCR; TCRdb stores in-frame clones only, minus some. D and trimming were read from the DNA, whereas the V and J calls and clone size are those reported in that table. The sample lists 150,000 to 200,000 clones, roughly 84% occurring once. V lost 1 base and J lost 4, with 11 bases in between. The CDR3 is 14 amino acids. Germline-derived CDR1 and CDR2 are GTSNPN and SVGIG (reference sequence). This record comes from a study of blood T cell repertoires in COVID-19. Overall study: COVID-19 samples from acute and convalescent phases originated in the United States, Italy and Spain. Sources were T cells, B-cell-depleted T cells, or PBMCs; the material itself was cDNA or gDNA.

The chain links TRBV30 to TRBJ2-1; tentative D call: TRBD2 (5 bases). The sequence came from a human donor with acute or convalescent COVID-19. The donor label of this sample is uncertain. What was sequenced was peripheral blood. DNA of the CDR3: TGTGCCTGGAGTGGCGGACTGCCGTACAATGAGCAGTTCTTC. Its protein product is CAWSGGLPYNEQFF. Full variable domain (rest looked up from reference TRBV30 and TRBJ2-1): SQTIHQWPATLVQPVGSPLSLECTVEGTSNPNLYWYRQAAGRGLQLLFYSVGIGQISSEVPQNLSASRPQDRQFILSSKKLLLSDSGFYLCAWSGGLPYNEQFFGPGTRLTVL.